This T cell receptor (beta chain) was retrieved from a study of CD8 T cells in ankylosing spondylitis. With molecular barcodes, quantitative 5'-RACE was used to make the TCR beta libraries. TCRdb ran MiXCR on the 5' RACE reads and lists one entry per CDR3 protein. The top ten hold around 0.64% of the sample, which has 200,000 to 300,000 distinct CDR3 sequences, more than 20% seen once. Study-level results: About 8 highly homologous variants made up a TCR beta motif, and this motif appeared characteristic of ankylosing spondylitis blood.

This clonotype occurred a few times. The antigen remains unidentified. The sequencing sample was made of blood, either unsorted or a sorted T cell fraction (not recorded which). The receptor was derived from a male donor with ankylosing spondylitis or in good health (not recorded which).

The CDR3 DNA follows: TGCAGTGCTAGAGATCCTTTTAGGAGACCCTCTAAGCCAGATGAGCAGTTCTTC. It is translated as CSARDPFRRPSKPDEQFF. The chain is built from TRBV20-1 and TRBJ2-1; the D is unclear. Germline V gene sequence: CDR1 DFQATT, CDR2 SNEGSKA (reference sequence). The V end lost 0 bases, the J end lost 8 bases, and 26 bases lay between the germline ends. The CDR3 is made up of 18 amino acids.